The sequence of this TCR beta chain was determined in a study of blood T cell repertoires in COVID-19. Study summary: Samples representing acute and convalescent COVID-19 were sourced from the United States, Italy and Spain. The analysed material was cDNA or gDNA that came from T cells, B-cell-depleted T cells, or PBMCs.

V lost 7 bases to trimming and J lost 2 bases; unmatched junction nucleotides: 9. This CDR3 has 15 residues. From germline, CDR1 is SGHTA and CDR2 FQGTGA. Authors' analysis steps: Amplification with reference gene primers provided the estimates of nucleated cell counts. TCRdb's copy holds only in-frame clones and misses some; the assay was immunoSEQ multiplex PCR. Clone size and the V and J calls come from that table; the DNA yielded D and trimming. The top ten hold 4.5% to 5.5% of the sample, which has around 64,000 clones, 87% seen once. The rearrangement joins TRBV7-3 to TRBJ2-3; TRBD2 matches 7 bases. Sequencing was done on a sample of peripheral blood. This receptor was obtained from a man of 80 years or more in a cohort sampled during active COVID-19. CDR3 in amino acids: CASMARGGATDTQYF. Written as DNA, the CDR3 is TGTGCCAGCATGGCACGCGGGGGAGCCACAGATACGCAGTATTTT.